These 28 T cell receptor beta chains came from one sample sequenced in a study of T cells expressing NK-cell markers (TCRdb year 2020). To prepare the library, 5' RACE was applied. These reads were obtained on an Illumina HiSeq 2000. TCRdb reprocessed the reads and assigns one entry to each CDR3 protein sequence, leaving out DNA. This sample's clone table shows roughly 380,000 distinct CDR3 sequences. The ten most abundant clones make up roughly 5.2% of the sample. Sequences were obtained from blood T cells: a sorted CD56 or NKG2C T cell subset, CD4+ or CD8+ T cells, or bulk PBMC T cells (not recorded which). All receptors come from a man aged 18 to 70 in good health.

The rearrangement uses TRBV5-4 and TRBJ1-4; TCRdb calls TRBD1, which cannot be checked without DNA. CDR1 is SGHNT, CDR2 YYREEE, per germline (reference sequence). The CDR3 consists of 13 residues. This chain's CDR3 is CASSFYRDEKLFF.

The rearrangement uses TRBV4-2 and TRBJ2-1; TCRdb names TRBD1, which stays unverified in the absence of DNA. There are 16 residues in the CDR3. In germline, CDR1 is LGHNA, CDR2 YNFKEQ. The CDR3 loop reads CASSHYGTGPSNEQFF.

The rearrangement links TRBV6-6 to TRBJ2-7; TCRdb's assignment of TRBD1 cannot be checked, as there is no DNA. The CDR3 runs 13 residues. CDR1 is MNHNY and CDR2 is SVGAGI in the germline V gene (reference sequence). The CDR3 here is CASSPGGIYEQYF.

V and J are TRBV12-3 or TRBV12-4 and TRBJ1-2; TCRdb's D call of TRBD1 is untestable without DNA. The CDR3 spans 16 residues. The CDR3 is CASSRGQGNSNYGYTF.

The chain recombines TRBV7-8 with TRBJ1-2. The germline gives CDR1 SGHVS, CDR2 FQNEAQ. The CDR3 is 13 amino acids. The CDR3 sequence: CASSLASLGGYTF.

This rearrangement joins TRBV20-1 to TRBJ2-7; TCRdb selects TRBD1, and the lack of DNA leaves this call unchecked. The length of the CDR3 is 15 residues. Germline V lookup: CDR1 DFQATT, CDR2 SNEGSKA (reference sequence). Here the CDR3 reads CSARSTGRVFYEQYF.

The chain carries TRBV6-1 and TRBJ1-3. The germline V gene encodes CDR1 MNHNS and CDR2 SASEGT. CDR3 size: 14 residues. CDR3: CASMKGFSGNTIYF.

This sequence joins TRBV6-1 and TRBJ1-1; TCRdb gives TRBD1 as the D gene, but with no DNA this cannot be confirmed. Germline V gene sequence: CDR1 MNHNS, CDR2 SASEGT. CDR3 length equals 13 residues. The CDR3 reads CASRTGGGTEAFF.

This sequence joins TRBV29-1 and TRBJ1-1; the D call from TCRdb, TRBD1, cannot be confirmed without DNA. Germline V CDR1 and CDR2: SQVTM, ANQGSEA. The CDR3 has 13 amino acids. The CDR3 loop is CSGLLQGTREAFF. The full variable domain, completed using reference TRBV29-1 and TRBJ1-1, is SAVISQKPSRDICQRGTSLTIQCQVDSQVTMMFWYRQQPGQSLTLIATANQGSEATYESGFVIDKFPISRPNLTFSTLTVSNMSPEDSSIYLCSGLLQGTREAFFGQGTRLTVV.

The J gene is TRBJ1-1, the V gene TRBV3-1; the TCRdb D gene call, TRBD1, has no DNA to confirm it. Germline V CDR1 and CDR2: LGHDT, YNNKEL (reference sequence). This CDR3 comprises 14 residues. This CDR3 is CASSRGGGGTEAFF. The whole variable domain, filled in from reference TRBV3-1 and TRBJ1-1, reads DTAVSQTPKYLVTQMGNDKSIKCEQNLGHDTMYWYKQDSKKFLKIMFSYNNKELIINETVPNRFSPKSPDKAHLNLHINSLELGDSAVYFCASSRGGGGTEAFFGQGTRLTVV.

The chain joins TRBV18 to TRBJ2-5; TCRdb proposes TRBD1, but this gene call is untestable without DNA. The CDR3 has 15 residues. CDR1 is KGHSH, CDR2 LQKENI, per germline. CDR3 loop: CASSPWDRVIGTQYF. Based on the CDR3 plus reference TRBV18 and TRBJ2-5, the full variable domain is NAGVMQNPRHLVRRRGQEARLRCSPMKGHSHVYWYRQLPEEGLKFMVYLQKENIIDESGMPKERFSAEFPKEGPSILRIQQVVRGDSAAYFCASSPWDRVIGTQYFGPGTRLLVL.

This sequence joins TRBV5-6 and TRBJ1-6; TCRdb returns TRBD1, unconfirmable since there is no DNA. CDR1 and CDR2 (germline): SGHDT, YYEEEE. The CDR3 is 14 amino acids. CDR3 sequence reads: CASSEGRDNSPLHF.

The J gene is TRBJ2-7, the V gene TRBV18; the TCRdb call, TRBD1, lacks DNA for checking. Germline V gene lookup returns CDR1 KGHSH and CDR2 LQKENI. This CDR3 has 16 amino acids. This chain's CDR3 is CASSPTTGRTSYEQYF.

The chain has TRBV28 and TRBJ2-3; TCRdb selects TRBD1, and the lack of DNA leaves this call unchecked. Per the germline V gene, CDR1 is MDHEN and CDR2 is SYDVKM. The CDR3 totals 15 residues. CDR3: CASRQVRGETDTQYF.

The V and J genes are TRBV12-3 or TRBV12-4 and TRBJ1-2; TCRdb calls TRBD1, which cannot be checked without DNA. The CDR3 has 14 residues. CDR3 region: CASSPTWGNYGYTF.

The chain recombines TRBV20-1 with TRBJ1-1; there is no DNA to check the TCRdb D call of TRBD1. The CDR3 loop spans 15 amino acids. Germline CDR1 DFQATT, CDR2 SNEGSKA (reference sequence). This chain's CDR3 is CSASAPGGSNTEAFF.

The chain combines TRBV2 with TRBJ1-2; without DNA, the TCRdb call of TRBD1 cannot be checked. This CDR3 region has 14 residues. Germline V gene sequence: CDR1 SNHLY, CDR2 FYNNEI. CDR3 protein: CASSEGRKGEGYTF.

The CDR3: CASSVSPNTFTGELFF. The chain is built from TRBV9 and TRBJ2-2; TCRdb reports TRBD1, a call that lacks DNA to check it against. This CDR3 has 16 residues. Germline CDR1 and CDR2: SGDLS and YYNGEE.

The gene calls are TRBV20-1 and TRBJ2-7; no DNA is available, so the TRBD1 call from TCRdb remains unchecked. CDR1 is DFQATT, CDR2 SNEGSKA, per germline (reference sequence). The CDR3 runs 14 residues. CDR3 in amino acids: CSATMSGPRYEQYF.

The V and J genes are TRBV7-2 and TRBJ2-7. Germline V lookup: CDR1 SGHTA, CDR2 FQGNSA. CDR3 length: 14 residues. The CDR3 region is CASSLGRNSYEQYF.

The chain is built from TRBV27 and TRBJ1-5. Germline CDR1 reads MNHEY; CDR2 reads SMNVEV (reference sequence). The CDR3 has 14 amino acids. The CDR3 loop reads CASSLSGGNQPQHF.

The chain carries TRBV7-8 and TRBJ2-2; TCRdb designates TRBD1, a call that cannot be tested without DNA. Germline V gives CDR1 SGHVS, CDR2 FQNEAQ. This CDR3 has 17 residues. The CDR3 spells CASSIGQVLANTGELFF.

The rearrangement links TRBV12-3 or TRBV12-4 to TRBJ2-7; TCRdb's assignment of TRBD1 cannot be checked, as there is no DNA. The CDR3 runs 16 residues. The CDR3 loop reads CASSPKAGTGGYEQYF.

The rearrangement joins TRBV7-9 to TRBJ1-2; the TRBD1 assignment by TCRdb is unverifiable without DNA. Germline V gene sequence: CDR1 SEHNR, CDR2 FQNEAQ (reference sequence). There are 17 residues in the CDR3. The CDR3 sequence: CASSLGNPGNRGYGYTF.

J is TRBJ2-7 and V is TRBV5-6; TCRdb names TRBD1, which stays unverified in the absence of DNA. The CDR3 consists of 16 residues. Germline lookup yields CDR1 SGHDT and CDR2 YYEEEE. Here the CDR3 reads CASSGREWTGSYEQYF.

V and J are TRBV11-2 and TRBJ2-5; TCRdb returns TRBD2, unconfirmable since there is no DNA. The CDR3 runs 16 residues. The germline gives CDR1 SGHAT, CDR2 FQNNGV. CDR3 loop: CASSLPGTSGGMTQYF.

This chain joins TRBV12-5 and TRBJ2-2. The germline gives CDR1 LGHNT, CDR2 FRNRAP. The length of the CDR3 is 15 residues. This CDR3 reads CASGLVLGFTGELFF.

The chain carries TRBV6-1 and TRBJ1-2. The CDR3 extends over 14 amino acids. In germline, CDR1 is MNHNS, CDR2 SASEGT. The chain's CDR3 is CASSRNVDGNGYTF.